Sequencing of this TCR beta chain was carried out in a study of vaccination and CD4 T cells after COVID-19. As for the study in general: Samples were taken after vaccination, a median of around 67 days after dose two, with a range of 14 to 241. The authors gave control cultures a CEFX pool, an HIV-1 Nef pool, or no peptide.

The Oncomine TCR Beta short-read assay sequenced DNA from cultured CD4+ T cells. TCRdb re-called the PCR reads through MiXCR, storing one row per CDR3 protein. Counted here are roughly 7,400 distinct CDR3 sequences, 74% occurring once; the ten biggest clones make up about 30%. Remarks on this clonotype: Its antigen is unidentified.

Treatment: roughly 10-day PBMC culture with coronavirus spike peptide pools or control peptides (ViraFEST assay). Sequenced: CD4+ T cells from blood, cultured in vitro. This TCR was recovered from a human donor who had recovered from COVID-19.

The DNA for the CDR3 is TGCGCCAGCAGTGAGTCGTCAAGCGGGAGGGCCACAGATACGCAGTATTTT. This translates into CASSESSSGRATDTQYF. The chain combines TRBV10-1 with TRBJ2-3; 10 bases match TRBD2. Unmatched junction bases numbered 5, after V lost 0 bases and J lost 2 bases. The CDR3 runs to 17 residues. Germline V gene lookup returns CDR1 WNHNN and CDR2 SYGVQD (reference sequence).